This T cell receptor beta chain was documented in a study of graft-versus-host responses after intestinal transplantation (dated by TCRdb to the early 2020s). Context from the whole study: The transplants that recipients received were multivisceral, liver-intestinal, or isolated intestinal. Every recipient was given anti-thymocyte globulin induction, then maintenance tacrolimus and steroids for roughly 3 years. Bulk TCR-beta CDR3 sequencing was used to track graft-versus-host and host-versus-graft alloreactive T cell clones in the graft, circulation and bone marrow after intestinal transplantation. To identify alloreactive clones, pre-transplant mixed lymphocyte reaction products were sequenced and compared with unstimulated pre-transplant donor and recipient T cells. A cohort of some 24 intestinal transplant recipients, including one retransplant, was enrolled, and a few patients lacking pretransplant specimens were excluded. Donor T cell macrochimerism was defined as a peak of at least 4% donor T cells among recipient peripheral blood mononuclear cells. Rather than being sequenced by the commercial service, samples from a few later patients were sequenced in-house on an Illumina MiSeq and processed with MiXCR. Overall study results and their limits: The relatively low number and heterogeneity of intestinal transplant patients limited the conclusions. Peak levels of circulating GvH clones were associated with declines in HvG clones early after transplant. In the allografts of patients with donor T cell macrochimerism, GvH to HvG T cell clonal ratios were high. GvH clones were detected in recipient bone marrow, and some appeared earlier in ileal mucosa or blood, consistent with an intestinal mucosal origin.

The library was prepared using the immunoSEQ multiplex PCR assay. High-throughput TCR-beta CDR3 sequencing of genomic DNA from most patients was performed by Adaptive Biotechnologies. Processing in the source paper ran as follows. TCR sequencing data for some 17 patients were retrieved from Adaptive's ImmunoSEQ software; a few other patients were processed with MiXCR and VDJtools. CDR3 nucleotide sequences shared between donor and recipient were removed because the origin of such sequences could not be assigned. To count as alloreactive, a clone needed at least 2-fold expansion over unstimulated cells and a minimum CFSE-low frequency of 0.002% (template counts) or 0.001% (read counts). Mappable clones were those detected in sequenced pre-transplant spleen, lymph node, or MLR CFSE-low populations of the donor or recipient. The cumulative frequency of alloreactive clones was calculated as a percentage of all sequences, weighted by copy number. The table comes from immuneACCESS by way of TCRdb, which keeps in-frame sequences with V and J called. Part of the clones is missing from these tables; in studies checked, under half for an unresolved V gene and the rest for unknown reasons. V and J calls plus clone size are reproduced from that table; the DNA served to infer D and trimming. This sample comprises 4,000 or so clones, roughly 85% of them detected only once. Around 4.8% of the sample rests with the top ten.

To isolate intraepithelial and lamina propria lymphocytes from graft specimens, dithiothreitol, EDTA incubations and collagenase D digestion were used. Serial intestinal graft biopsy specimens collected up to 600 days after transplant underwent bulk TCR-beta sequencing. Details on this clone: Its antigen remains unidentified. The record has no base qualities; no much larger clone is one base away.

From its cysteine to its phenylalanine, the CDR3 spans 15 amino acids. This entry keeps only the CDR3 DNA: 45 bases, framed from base 1. V loses 3 bases, J loses 2 bases, and the germline ends lie 14 bases apart. As encoded in the germline V gene (reference sequence), CDR1 is WNHNN while CDR2 is SYGVQD. In this chain, TRBV10-1 is recombined with TRBJ2-7; tentative D gene TRBD1, with 5 bases matching. The clonotype originates from a human patient who received an intestinal transplant, so some T cells may come from the graft donor. Sample: ileum tissue, taken roughly 95 weeks after intestinal transplant. Read as DNA, the sequence is TGCGCCAGCAGTGAAGTCCAGGGCAGAACCTACGAGCAGTACTTC. The resulting protein is CASSEVQGRTYEQYF.